A single sample gave rise to the 27 T cell receptor beta chains below, sequenced in a study of blood T cell repertoires in COVID-19. Sequencing used immunoSEQ multiplex PCR; TCRdb keeps in-frame clones, though not all of them. The profile shows a few hundred thousand clones, about 88% of them singletons. The source material was peripheral blood. The receptors here all came from an older woman with COVID-19, enrolled during active disease.

The J gene is TRBJ2-2, the V gene TRBV6-5; 11 positions agree with TRBD1. The trim removed 6 bases at V and 4 bases at J, leaving 4 bases unmatched. The CDR3 is made up of 15 amino acids. From germline, CDR1 is MNHEY and CDR2 SVGAGI. The CDR3 here is CASSRGTGGTGELFF. CDR3 DNA sequence: TGTGCCAGCAGCCGCGGGACAGGGGGCACCGGGGAGCTGTTTTTT.

The chain joins TRBV11-2 to TRBJ2-7; 9 bases agree with TRBD1. The CDR3 length is 16 residues. Losses at the gene ends were 3 bases for V and 0 bases for J; bases not matched to a gene: 6. Germline V gene sequence: CDR1 SGHAT, CDR2 FQNNGV. CDR3 bases: TGTGCCAGCAGCTTGGCCGGGACAGGGAGCTCCTACGAGCAGTACTTC. Translated: CASSLAGTGSSYEQYF.

This chain links TRBV6-5 with TRBJ2-3; D is perhaps TRBD2 (6 bases). CDR1 and CDR2 (germline): MNHEY, SVGAGI. The CDR3 is 15 amino acids. The germline V and J ends were trimmed by 8 bases and 1 base, with 16 bases remaining between them. This CDR3 reads CASVRSGGGTDTQYF. In DNA form, the CDR3 reads TGTGCCAGCGTCAGGAGTGGCGGGGGCACAGATACGCAGTATTTT.

This clone has only one observation. The J gene is TRBJ1-4, the V gene TRBV27; 8 bases align to TRBD1. V trimming: 6 bases; J trimming: 8 bases; junction bases outside the gene matches: 11. Germline V gene data show CDR1 as MNHEY and CDR2 as SMNVEV (reference sequence). CDR3 length equals 15 residues. CDR3 coding DNA: TGTGCCAGCAGGGATGTGACAGGGGTTGGCGAAAAACTGTTTTTT. Amino acids: CASRDVTGVGEKLFF. Together with reference TRBV27 and TRBJ1-4, the CDR3 gives the full variable domain: EAQVTQNPRYLITVTGKKLTVTCSQNMNHEYMSWYRQDPGLGLRQIYYSMNVEVTDKGDVPEGYKVSRKEKRNFPLILESPSPNQTSLYFCASRDVTGVGEKLFFGSGTQLSVL.

This clone came up once. The chain couples TRBV19 to TRBJ2-7; 7 nucleotides agree with TRBD1. The CDR3 is 13 amino acids. V shed 1 base, J shed 6 bases, and the junction held 3 bases outside the gene matches. CDR1 LNHDA and CDR2 SQIVND come from the germline V gene (reference sequence). The CDR3 DNA follows: TGTGCCAGTAGTATAGTTAGGGGGCTCGAGCAGTACTTC. Protein: CASSIVRGLEQYF.

The chain uses TRBV5-1 and TRBJ2-1; 12 nucleotides align to TRBD2. The V and J ends lost 4 bases and 3 bases, in that order; junction bases with no gene match: 2. The CDR3 extends over 15 amino acids. Germline-derived CDR1 and CDR2 are SGHRS and YFSETQ. The CDR3 DNA reads TGCGCCAGCAGCCGGACTAGCGGGGTCTACAATGAGCAGTTCTTC. This codes for CASSRTSGVYNEQFF.

This clone was detected a few times. The chain carries TRBV9 and TRBJ1-3; 9 nucleotides agree with TRBD1. J lost 9 bases, V lost 5 bases, and 15 bases had no gene match. There are 16 residues in the CDR3. The germline V gene has CDR1 SGDLS and CDR2 YYNGEE. The DNA for the CDR3 is TGTGCCAGCAGTGTTATTCCTACAGGGGGCGAGAGCACCATATATTTT. It yields the protein CASSVIPTGGESTIYF.

This clone was recorded at least ten times. The chain employs TRBV7-2 and TRBJ2-5; 8 bases match TRBD1. CDR1 and CDR2 from the germline V gene are SGHTA and FQGNSA. The CDR3 spans 14 residues. The V and J ends lost 3 bases and 1 base, in that order; junction bases with no gene match: 1. The CDR3 region is CASSFTGGQETQYF. As DNA, the CDR3 is TGTGCCAGCAGCTTTACAGGGGGCCAAGAGACCCAGTACTTC.

The rearrangement joins TRBV6-5 to TRBJ1-4; 10 bases agree with TRBD1. The V gene end was trimmed by 5 bases and the J gene end by 5 bases; junction bases not matched to a gene: 5. CDR3 length: 15 residues. Germline-derived CDR1 and CDR2 are MNHEY and SVGAGI. For the CDR3, the DNA is TGTGCCAGCAGTCCGACAGGGGGCACGAATGAAAAACTGTTTTTT. Protein sequence: CASSPTGGTNEKLFF.

The chain links TRBV7-6 to TRBJ2-3, with TRBD2 matching over 10 bases. Trimming took 5 bases from V and 4 from J; bases not matched to a gene: 6. There are 15 residues in the CDR3. Germline CDR1 SGHVS, CDR2 FNYEAQ. The CDR3 loop is CASSAGTSAPDTQYF. Written as DNA, the CDR3 is TGTGCCAGCAGCGCCGGGACTAGCGCCCCAGATACGCAGTATTTT.

The V call is TRBV6-2 or TRBV6-3, the J call TRBJ1-1, with D possibly being TRBD1 (6 bases). The V gene's germline CDR1 is MNHEY and CDR2 SVGEGT. The ends were cut back, 2 bases at V and 3 bases at J, with 16 bases in the middle. This CDR3 has 16 amino acids. CDR3 in DNA: TGTGCCAGCAGTTACGTAGTTGGACAGTACTACACTGAAGCTTTCTTT. Translating gives CASSYVVGQYYTEAFF.

The V call is TRBV6-6, the J call TRBJ1-2; a possible D gene is TRBD1 (5 bases). Trimming removed 4 bases from V and 5 bases from J, with 11 bases in between. Germline assignment: CDR1 MNHNY and CDR2 SVGAGI (reference sequence). The CDR3 length is 13 residues. This chain's CDR3 is CASSLPGDYGYTF. As DNA, the CDR3 is TGTGCCAGCAGTTTGCCGGGGGATTATGGCTACACCTTC.

The chain couples TRBV9 to TRBJ1-3; no firm D call. With 4 bases removed from V and 0 bases from J, the gap between germline ends came to 11 bases. Germline values: CDR1 SGDLS, CDR2 YYNGEE. CDR3 length: 15 residues. The CDR3 DNA follows: TGTGCCAGCAGCCTCCGCCACAACTCTGGAAACACCATATATTTT. It is translated as CASSLRHNSGNTIYF.

This sequence joins TRBV21-1 and TRBJ2-7; TRBD1 was called by the table and not checked on the DNA. TRBV21-1 has pseudogene status. There are 16 residues in the CDR3. The CDR3 DNA reads as TGTGCCAGCAGCAAATCTCAGGTGGACAGACCCTACGAGCAGTACTTC. This encodes CASSKSQVDRPYEQYF.

This chain connects TRBV6-2 or TRBV6-3 to TRBJ1-1, with 7 bases aligning to TRBD1. The germline CDR1 and CDR2 sequences are MNHEY and SVGEGT. The CDR3 runs to 16 residues. The junction had 8 bases not matched to a gene; V was cut back by 2 bases and J by 2 bases. The CDR3 coding sequence is TGTGCCAGCAGTTACGTTGTTGGGACAGTCAACACTGAAGCTTTCTTT. As protein: CASSYVVGTVNTEAFF.

The chain joins TRBV24-1 to TRBJ2-3; 9 nucleotides align to TRBD1. The CDR3 spans 13 residues. The germline CDR1 and CDR2 sequences are KGHDR and SFDVKD. Trimming at V came to 7 bases and at J to 8 bases, leaving 6 bases not matched to a gene. This CDR3 is CATRGQGSGTQYF. In DNA form, the CDR3 reads TGTGCCACCAGGGGACAGGGAAGCGGTACGCAGTATTTT.

V usage is TRBV27 and J usage is TRBJ1-2; weak D call: TRBD1 (5 bases). This CDR3 contains 14 residues. Per the germline V gene, CDR1 is MNHEY and CDR2 is SMNVEV (reference sequence). The V end lost 4 bases, the J end lost 1 base, and 10 bases lay between the germline ends. The CDR3 DNA is TGTGCCAGCAGTTCTCTCAGGGTTAACTATGGCTACACCTTC. Its translation is CASSSLRVNYGYTF.

This clone has just a few counts. V is TRBV3-1 (or the pseudogene TRBV3-2) and J is TRBJ1-6, with D tentatively TRBD1 (6 bases). Germline-derived CDR1 and CDR2 are LGHDT and YNNKEL (reference sequence). V was cut by 1 base and J by 7 bases, with 14 bases left in between. CDR3 length: 16 residues. The CDR3 sequence: CASSQAGGAANSPLHF. The CDR3 DNA is TGTGCCAGCAGCCAAGCGGGGGGGGCAGCAAATTCACCCCTCCACTTT.

J is TRBJ2-7 and V is TRBV29-1, with TRBD1 matching over 7 bases. V lost 4 bases, J lost 3 bases, and 6 bases stayed unmatched. There are 13 residues in the CDR3. Per the germline V gene, CDR1 is SQVTM and CDR2 is ANQGSEA. CDR3 in amino acids: CSVGRAGGYEQYF. For the CDR3, the DNA is TGCAGCGTTGGGCGCGCAGGGGGCTACGAGCAGTACTTC.

The CDR3, as DNA: TGTGCCAGCAGTTACTCGTTGAGGGTTAGTGGTTCACCCCTCCACTTT. Protein product: CASSYSLRVSGSPLHF. The genes are TRBV6-5 and TRBJ1-6; D uncertain. Germline assignment: CDR1 MNHEY and CDR2 SVGAGI. The CDR3 consists of 16 residues. V lost 0 bases and J 9 bases, leaving 15 bases between the germline ends.

In DNA, the CDR3 is TGTGCCAGCAGCCCAAGAGGGGGACAGGGAAACACCATATATTTT. It codes for CASSPRGGQGNTIYF. J is TRBJ1-3 and V is TRBV7-2, with 7 bases lining up with TRBD1. From germline, CDR1 is SGHTA and CDR2 FQGNSA. The CDR3 is 15 residues long. The V and J ends lost 5 bases and 4 bases, in that order; junction bases with no gene match: 8. Drawing the rest from reference TRBV7-2 and TRBJ1-3, the complete variable domain is GAGVSQSPSNKVTEKGKDVELRCDPISGHTALYWYRQSLGQGLEFLIYFQGNSAPDKSGLPSDRFSAERTGGSVSTLTIQRTQQEDSAVYLCASSPRGGQGNTIYFGEGSWLTVV.

The V gene is TRBV2, the J gene TRBJ1-1; D ambiguous. CDR1 is SNHLY, CDR2 FYNNEI, per germline. V dropped 9 bases and J dropped 4 bases, with 9 bases sitting between them. The CDR3 sequence is 11 residues long. The DNA for the CDR3 is TGTGCCAGTGGGCGGGTCACTGAAGCTTTCTTT. Residues: CASGRVTEAFF.

This clone was seen at least ten times. The V gene is TRBV24-1, the J gene TRBJ1-5; D call uncertain. From germline, CDR1 is KGHDR and CDR2 SFDVKD. The CDR3 covers 18 residues. V shed 4 bases and J shed 7 bases, with 25 bases lying between them. CDR3 loop: CATSDPFLVGVNHQPQHF. Written as DNA, the CDR3 is TGTGCCACCAGTGACCCCTTTCTGGTCGGGGTAAATCACCAGCCCCAGCATTTT.

This chain connects TRBV4-1 to TRBJ2-5, with 8 bases that match TRBD1. Trimming took 4 bases from V and 4 from J; bases not matched to a gene: 5. The CDR3 is made up of 14 amino acids. Germline CDR1 MGHRA, CDR2 YSYEKL. The DNA of the CDR3 is TGCGCCAGCAGCCCTGGCGACAGGGGAGAGACCCAGTACTTC. Its protein product is CASSPGDRGETQYF.

In this sample, this clone turned up once. The chain is built from TRBV20-1 and TRBJ2-5; D may be TRBD2 (6 bases). There are 11 residues in the CDR3. CDR1 and CDR2 from the germline V gene are DFQATT and SNEGSKA (reference sequence). Between the trimmed V and J ends, which lost 8 bases and 2 bases, there was a span of 9 bases. CDR3 sequence reads: CSMGLQETQYF. CDR3 bases: TGCAGTATGGGACTTCAAGAGACCCAGTACTTC.

This clone was seen more than once but under ten times. This chain joins TRBV10-2 and TRBJ2-7; D remains ambiguous. The CDR3 runs 15 residues. With 3 bases removed from V and 4 bases from J, the gap between germline ends came to 16 bases. From germline, CDR1 is WSHSY and CDR2 SAAADI. The CDR3 nucleotides read TGCGCCAGCAGTGAATGGCACGGAGTTAGGTACGAGCAGTACTTC. Protein: CASSEWHGVRYEQYF.

This chain uses TRBV2 with TRBJ2-1; 8 bases match TRBD2. There are 13 residues in the CDR3. V lost 6 bases, J lost 4 bases, and 2 bases stayed unmatched. The germline V gene encodes CDR1 SNHLY and CDR2 FYNNEI. The CDR3 DNA follows: TGTGCCAGCAGGACGGGGGGGTACAATGAGCAGTTCTTC. Translated, it gives CASRTGGYNEQFF.